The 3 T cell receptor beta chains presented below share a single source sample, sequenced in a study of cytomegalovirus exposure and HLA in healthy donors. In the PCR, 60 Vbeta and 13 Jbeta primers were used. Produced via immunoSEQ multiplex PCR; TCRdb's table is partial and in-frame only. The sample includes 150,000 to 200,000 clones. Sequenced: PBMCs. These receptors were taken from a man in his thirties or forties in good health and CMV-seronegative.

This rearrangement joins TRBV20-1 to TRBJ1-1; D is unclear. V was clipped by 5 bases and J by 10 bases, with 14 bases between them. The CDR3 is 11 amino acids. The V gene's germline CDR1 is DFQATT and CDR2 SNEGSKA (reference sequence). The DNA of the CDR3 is TGCAGTGCTCAGAGGCAAGGTGTAGCTTTCTTT. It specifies CSAQRQGVAFF.

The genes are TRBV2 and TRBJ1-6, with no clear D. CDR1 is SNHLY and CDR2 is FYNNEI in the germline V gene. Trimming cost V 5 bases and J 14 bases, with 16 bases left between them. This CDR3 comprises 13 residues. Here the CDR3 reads CASSFHDWPALHF. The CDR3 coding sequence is TGTGCCAGCAGTTTTCATGACTGGCCGGCCCTCCACTTT. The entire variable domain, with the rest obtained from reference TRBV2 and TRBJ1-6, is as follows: EPEVTQTPSHQVTQMGQEVILRCVPISNHLYFYWYRQILGQKVEFLVSFYNNEISEKSEIFDDQFSVERPDGSNFTLKIRSTKLEDSAMYFCASSFHDWPALHFGNGTRLTVT.

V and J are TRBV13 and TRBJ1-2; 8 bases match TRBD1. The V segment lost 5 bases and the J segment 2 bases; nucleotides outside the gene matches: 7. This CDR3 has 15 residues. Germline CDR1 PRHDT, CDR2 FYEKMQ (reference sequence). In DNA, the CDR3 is TGTGCCAGCAGCGCCGGACAGGGACAAAACTATGGCTACACCTTC. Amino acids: CASSAGQGQNYGYTF.